This TCR beta chain is drawn from a study of T-cell memory formation after mild COVID-19. Study details: The TCR clusters were mostly specific to one donor.

Study-level points and caveats: A subset of responding clones appeared in pre-infection memory, suggesting cross-reactive memory joined.

A 5'RACE reaction primed in the constant segment made cDNA libraries of TCR alpha and TCR beta, and these carried sample barcodes and UMIs. TCRdb itself ran the 5' RACE reads through MiXCR, one entry per CDR3 protein. The sample includes a few hundred thousand distinct CDR3 sequences, around 17% of them seen just once. This clonotype was seen just once. Its antigen remains unknown. The receptor was isolated from a man between 18 and 35 years old who had mild COVID-19 (a few samples of this study predate the infection). Cell type and time point are not known. Specimen: PBMCs or a T cell subset sorted from them (not recorded which).

The chain's CDR3 is CASTRQRSYGYTF. In nucleotides, the CDR3 is TGTGCCAGCACCCGCCAGAGGAGCTATGGCTACACCTTC. V and J are TRBV12-3 or TRBV12-4 and TRBJ1-2; D is uncertain. Deletions cut 7 bases from V and 4 bases from J, with 13 bases between. This CDR3 is 13 amino acids long.